The present TCR beta chain was sequenced within a study of cytomegalovirus exposure and HLA in healthy donors (TCRdb year 2017). At the level of the whole study: In an earlier analysis of approximately 640 of the donors, under 300 Gb of sequence data and 117 million unique TCR beta sequences from about 190 million T cells were reported. An early release covering about 600 HLA-typed donors comprised about 320 gigabases of sequencing data and about 90 million unique TCR sequences. Among the roughly 390 genotyped donors, approximately 82% belonged to the genetic ancestry cluster associated with self-reported Caucasian donors. The aim of the study was to test whether cataloging public T cell receptors could identify signatures of past pathogen exposure. The T cell repertoires of 666 subjects were profiled by immunosequencing and related to cytomegalovirus serostatus. A separate validation cohort of roughly 130 different subjects was used in addition to the roughly 670-subject first cohort. To predict cytomegalovirus infection status, the study combined high-throughput TCR immunosequencing, statistical association of individual TCRs with disease status, and machine learning. A later analysis re-examined previously published TCR beta repertoires from roughly 650 donors and added high-resolution HLA genotyping to investigate patterns of TCR occurrence. In the later analysis, no new phenotypic data were used to find candidate immune exposures; instead, reliance was placed on TCR beta sequences and their occurrence across donors. An earlier analysis of several hundred of the donors applied high-throughput TCR beta sequencing to assess whether each TCR beta V gene segment acted as functional or pseudogenic. Alongside the repertoire data, information on donor age, sex, ethnicity and CMV serostatus was compiled. A later genetic analysis took genome-wide SNP genotypes for about three fifths of the roughly 670 donors and used that subset as a discovery cohort. Every discovery cohort repertoire had been produced on one sequencing platform. HLA typing covered class I and class II loci at four-digit resolution. The number of donors typed differed by locus, with about 629-630 for A, B, C, DRB1 and DQB1, around 560 for DQA1, under 610 for DPA1, and some 470 for DPB1. Several DR-DQ haplotypes were treated as single units for association and clustering because of strong linkage in the cohort. Among about 400 genotyped donors of the cohort, an average of approximately 240,000 unique TCR beta nucleotide sequences was sequenced per donor, of which 15% to 20% were non-productive.

The V and J ends are trimmed by 3 bases and 1 base, leaving 6 bases between them. The CDR3 has 14 amino acids, counting the end cysteine and phenylalanine. Only CDR3 DNA is held: 42 bases, read in frame from base 1. CDR1 KGHSH and CDR2 LQKENI were looked up in the germline V gene. Worth noting for this clone: The antigen it binds to is not known. No much larger clone is present one base from it, and per-base qualities are unavailable.

The cohort consisted of 670 or so healthy bone marrow donors. All cohort members were sampled while nominally healthy, although unrecorded immune exposures were likely present. The donor was CMV seropositive and was included in the group of 270 or so seropositive cohort members. A peripheral blood sample was collected from each donor, and TCR beta sequencing was performed on peripheral blood mononuclear cells. The Qiagen DNeasy Blood Extraction Kit was used to extract genomic DNA from the blood cell samples. The method was the immunoSEQ multiplex PCR assay. The multiplex PCR relied on a mix of 60 forward primers for TCR Vbeta segments and 13 reverse primers for TCR Jbeta segments. Amplification of the CDR3 region of rearranged TCR beta genes was performed with a multiplex PCR assay on genomic DNA. On the Illumina HiSeq System, the amplified TCR beta libraries were sequenced as 87-base-pair reads. Regarding the original processing steps: A later analysis counted about 80 million unique TCR beta chains across the approximately 700 repertoires, and around 9.9 million of these chains were shared by at least two donors. Raw reads were error-corrected and collapsed into unique sequences by a nearest-neighbor algorithm in which closely related sequences were merged to remove PCR and sequencing errors. CDR3 sequences were aligned to IMGT reference sequences to assign V, D and J gene segments. For a sequence to be retained, a match of at least six nucleotides to both a V gene segment and a J gene segment was required. Rearrangements were classified as productive when the CDR3 lacked stop codons and remained in frame with V and J, and all other rearrangements were classified as non-productive. CDR3 was defined by IMGT convention, running from the second conserved V-encoded cysteine to the conserved J-encoded phenylalanine. The earlier analysis of more than 450 of the donors excluded sequences that lacked an unambiguous match to a single V gene segment. In an earlier analysis of roughly 500 of the donors, V segments were called functional above 56.7% productive rearrangements and were called segregating when the between-donor standard deviation exceeded 5%. To diagnose cytomegalovirus status from the catalog of TCR beta chain sequences, a statistical classification framework was built. A later analysis assigned V and J genes by comparing TCR nucleotide sequences with IMGT/GENE-DB human TR gene sequences. Using the TCRdist pipeline, a later analysis assigned CDR3 sequences along with most-parsimonious VDJ recombination scenarios. In a later analysis, each TCR beta chain was defined by its CDR3 amino acid sequence together with its V-gene family, and reads lacking a unique V-gene family were excluded. To address suspected cross-contamination and a sequencing artifact, a later analysis removed a few hundred highly shared, low-generation-probability nucleotide sequences. A later analysis calculated a clonal expansion index for each public chain from normalized within-repertoire ranks of inferred template counts. In a later analysis, generation probabilities were computed with a VDJ recombination model fitted to out-of-frame rearrangements, and the resulting probabilities were checked against IGoR. In a later analysis, hypergeometric tests were used to score TCR-TCR, TCR-HLA and TCR-CMV co-occurrence, with a repertoire-size bias correction applied to TCR pairs. False discovery rates were estimated in a later analysis by permuting HLA or CMV assignments 20 times. In a later analysis, co-occurring TCRs were grouped using DBSCAN, with TCRdist sequence similarity added in when clustering inside HLA-allele-positive subsets. Co-occurrence clustering excluded repertoires with fewer than 30,000 or more than 120,000 public chains, plus five with anomalous nucleotide sharing. TCRdb holds this immuneACCESS table with in-frame rearrangements only. Some clones are missing; in checked studies, unresolved V genes explain under half, and the rest has no known cause. The V and J calls and clone size come from that table; D and trimming were worked out from the DNA. The sample table lists about 160,000 clones, 60% to 80% of them with a count of one. Roughly 3.5% of the sample belongs to the ten largest clones.

What the research found in general, with its limitations: According to the authors, the approach could potentially be generalized to other disease states and immunological phenotypes. Several of the top co-occurrence clusters appeared to be linked to parvovirus B19, influenza, CMV and Epstein-Barr virus, according to a later analysis. According to a later analysis, most CMV-associated TCR beta chains appeared to be HLA-restricted, and the HLA associations seemed to be driven largely by CMV exposure. A group of highly shared sequence variants was considered likely to be a technical artifact of the sequencing pipeline. CMV serostatus was the only immune exposure information available for the cohort. Because counts were too low, 15 to 20 rarely observed V segments, including chromosome 9 orphons, were excluded from the earlier analysis of 500 to 700 of the donors. In the study, about 150 TCR beta chains were listed as associated with cytomegalovirus. Because some donors lacked HLA typing at each locus, the association tests relied only on the typed subset. A later analysis found that TCR association rates varied across HLA loci, with DRB1 alleles showing the most associated TCRs and HLA-C alleles the fewest. In vitro tests confirmed that a few of the cytomegalovirus-associated TCR beta chains recognize cytomegalovirus antigens. Broadly in line with IMGT annotations, most TCR beta V segments showed up in productive rearrangements about 90% or about 30% of the time in an earlier analysis of under 700 of the donors. Strong co-occurrence of HLA alleles, especially DR and DQ, made assigning TCR associations to individual alleles difficult. In a later genetic analysis, fewer N-insertions in productive TCRs were reported among donors in an Asian-associated ancestry cluster than the roughly 640-donor mean. Roughly uniform sequencing depth across donors was assumed in presence/absence analyses, although this assumption may not hold. A later genetic analysis associated a missense DCLRE1C variant with V-gene and J-gene trimming of TCR beta chains, and an independent cohort replicated the association. Cytomegalovirus status was reported to be diagnosed by the classifier with high specificity and sensitivity in both the original and validation cohorts. Across donors, most TCR sequences were observed very rarely, whereas some public TCRs were present in many individuals. This cohort had only TCR beta chains sequenced, and the lack of alpha or paired-chain data limited which features could be detected. In a later analysis, HLA-associated TCR beta chains showed more clonal expansion and lower generation probabilities than non-associated chains that were equally common. A later analysis associated about 17,000 TCR beta sequences with specific HLA alleles at a false discovery rate of 0.05. A further reported finding was that TCR beta sequences accurately predicted the HLA-A and HLA-B alleles for most subjects in the first cohort. Linkage disequilibrium might explain the correlated functional status among segregating V segments, but an unknown experimental factor could not be ruled out. Some IMGT-functional V segments, including TRBV6-2 and TRBV6-3, could not be distinguished by the 87-base-pair reads and were therefore excluded.

Sequencing was performed on PBMCs. The TCR comes from a man aged 25-45 years in good health and CMV-seropositive. The chain couples TRBV18 to TRBJ2-2; no D gene is confidently identified. The DNA is TGTGCCAGCTCACCCGACATGAACACCGGGGAGCTGTTTTTT. Translated, it reads CASSPDMNTGELFF.